These T cell receptor beta chains were read from a single sample in a study of lymphopenia after photon versus proton radiotherapy. Only in-frame clones appear in the TCRdb table, and some are missing; sequencing was by immunoSEQ multiplex PCR. The sample includes approximately 20,000 clones, just over 90% of them seen just once. This sample comprised peripheral blood, obtained from a patient treated with photon-based radiotherapy. These receptors all stem from a man in his sixties with pancreatic cancer. CDR3s include the opening cysteine and the closing phenylalanine or tryptophan. A D gene is named only where the DNA matches it firmly. For some rows the clone size is stated as once, few or many, or as a class when expanded; others skip it.

abundance	v_gene	d_gene	j_gene	CDR3aa	CDR3nt
-	TRBV10-2	-	TRBJ1-1	CASERGYGTEAFF	TGCGCCAGCGAGCGGGGGTACGGTACTGAAGCTTTCTTT
-	TRBV28	-	TRBJ1-2	CASRSNYGYTF	TGTGCCAGCAGGTCGAACTATGGCTACACCTTC
-	TRBV19	-	TRBJ2-2	CASMFWTANTGELFF	TGTGCCAGTATGTTTTGGACCGCGAACACCGGGGAGCTGTTTTTT
-	TRBV5-4	TRBD1	TRBJ1-4	CASSSDRDEKLFF	TGTGCCAGCAGCTCTGACAGGGATGAAAAACTGTTTTTT
-	TRBV6-5	TRBD1	TRBJ1-1	CASSGRQGRTEAFF	TGTGCCAGCAGTGGCAGACAGGGAAGAACTGAAGCTTTCTTT
-	TRBV10-3	-	TRBJ1-6	CAITRGSYNSPLHF	TGTGCCATCACAAGGGGCTCCTATAATTCACCCCTCCACTTT
-	TRBV7-2	-	TRBJ2-5	CASSRPQGFGETQYF	TGTGCCAGCAGCCGCCCCCAGGGATTTGGAGAGACCCAGTACTTC
-	TRBV10-3	-	TRBJ2-7	CAISELNRGGSYEQYF	TGTGCCATCAGTGAACTTAACAGGGGAGGAAGCTACGAGCAGTACTTC
-	TRBV5-1	-	TRBJ2-2	CASSLRQNTGELFF	TGCGCCAGCAGCTTGCGTCAGAACACCGGGGAGCTGTTTTTT
once	TRBV6-5	-	TRBJ1-1	CASSRAQTGDTEAFF	TGTGCCAGCAGCCGTGCCCAAACAGGCGACACTGAAGCTTTCTTT
-	TRBV27	-	TRBJ1-1	CASSWRGLNTEAFF	TGTGCCAGCAGTTGGCGGGGTCTTAACACTGAAGCTTTCTTT
-	TRBV11-3	TRBD1	TRBJ2-7	CASSPPGQGYEQYF	TGTGCCAGCAGTCCTCCGGGACAGGGCTACGAGCAGTACTTC
-	TRBV4-2	-	TRBJ1-1	CASSQDLVEAFF	TGTGCCAGCAGCCAAGACCTCGTCGAAGCTTTCTTT
-	TRBV29-1	TRBD1	TRBJ1-4	CSTSGTGGEKLFF	TGCAGCACTTCCGGGACAGGAGGAGAAAAACTGTTTTTT
-	TRBV7-2	-	TRBJ2-3	CASSPEAGISTDTQYF	TGTGCCAGCAGCCCAGAGGCGGGGATCAGCACAGATACGCAGTATTTT
-	TRBV9	TRBD1	TRBJ1-6	CASSDRDRGYNSPLHF	TGTGCCAGCAGCGACCGGGACAGGGGCTATAATTCACCCCTCCACTTT
-	TRBV5-1	-	TRBJ1-1	CASSLGDGRNTEAFF	TGCGCCAGCAGCTTGGGGGACGGAAGGAACACTGAAGCTTTCTTT
-	TRBV7-6	-	TRBJ2-3	CASSPRAADTQYF	TGTGCCAGCAGCCCCCGCGCTGCAGATACGCAGTATTTT
-	TRBV6-6	TRBD1	TRBJ1-5	CASTQDRGRQPQHF	TGTGCCAGCACCCAAGACAGGGGGCGACAGCCCCAGCATTTT
-	TRBV21-1	-	TRBJ2-7	CASSKWSQGFDASVGYEQYF	TGTGCCAGCAGCAAATGGTCGCAGGGCTTTGATGCGTCGGTCGGATACGAGCAGTACTTC
-	TRBV5-4	-	TRBJ1-1	CAGSLDMAGTEAFF	TGTGCCGGCAGCTTGGACATGGCGGGTACTGAAGCTTTCTTT
-	TRBV5-6	-	TRBJ1-2	CASSPRDGGYGYTF	TGTGCCAGCAGCCCCCGGGACGGGGGCTATGGCTACACCTTC
-	TRBV5-8	-	TRBJ2-5	CASSLGTKETQYF	TGTGCCAGCAGCCTAGGGACAAAAGAGACCCAGTACTTC
-	TRBV7-9	-	TRBJ2-1	CASSFYSGGPSYNEQFF	TGTGCCAGCAGCTTTTATTCTGGGGGGCCATCCTACAATGAGCAGTTCTTC
-	TRBV19	-	TRBJ1-6	CASSTALWGYSPLHF	TGTGCCAGTAGTACGGCACTGTGGGGATATTCACCCCTCCACTTT
-	TRBV18	-	TRBJ1-1	CASSPTGAVEAFF	TGTGCCAGCTCACCAACGGGGGCAGTAGAAGCTTTCTTT
once	TRBV6-6	TRBD1	TRBJ1-2	CASSSGTVYGYTF	TGTGCCAGCAGCAGCGGGACAGTCTATGGCTACACCTTC
-	TRBV5-1	TRBD1	TRBJ2-1	CASSFKTGGIFNEQFF	TGCGCCAGCAGCTTCAAGACAGGGGGTATTTTCAATGAGCAGTTCTTC
-	TRBV5-1	-	TRBJ1-3	CASSEGPGRSGNTIYF	TGCGCCAGCAGCGAGGGACCCGGTCGCTCTGGAAACACCATATATTTT
-	TRBV7-9	-	TRBJ2-7	CASSRNYEQYF	TGTGCCAGCAGCAGAAACTACGAGCAGTACTTC
-	TRBV29-1	TRBD1	TRBJ1-2	CSSRRGWDGYTF	TGCAGCTCCCGCAGGGGGTGGGATGGCTACACCTTC
-	TRBV10-3	-	TRBJ1-3	CAISESSVNTIYF	TGTGCCATCAGTGAGTCTTCAGTGAACACCATATATTTT
-	TRBV29-1	TRBD2	TRBJ2-3	CSVEGTSGGMPSTDTQYF	TGCAGCGTTGAGGGGACTAGCGGGGGTATGCCTAGCACAGATACGCAGTATTTT
-	TRBV18	TRBD1	TRBJ1-2	CASSSGQARPYGYTF	TGTGCCAGCTCATCGGGACAGGCCCGTCCTTATGGCTACACCTTC
-	TRBV10-3	TRBD1	TRBJ1-2	CAISETGATLGAYGYTF	TGTGCCATCAGTGAGACAGGGGCCACACTAGGGGCCTATGGCTACACCTTC
-	TRBV7-9	-	TRBJ2-5	CASSLLETQYF	TGTGCCAGCAGCTTACTTGAGACCCAGTACTTC
-	TRBV5-5	-	TRBJ1-2	CASSQSTTYGYTF	TGTGCCAGCAGCCAATCCACCACCTATGGCTACACCTTC
once	TRBV2	TRBD2	TRBJ2-5	CASSSSVGGGEETQYF	TGTGCCAGCAGCTCATCGGTTGGCGGGGGGGAGGAGACCCAGTACTTC
-	TRBV9	TRBD2	TRBJ2-5	CASSVSGGFRETQYF	TGTGCCAGCAGCGTCAGCGGGGGGTTCAGGGAGACCCAGTACTTC
-	TRBV7-9	TRBD2	TRBJ2-5	CASSLGGGRGETQYF	TGTGCCAGCAGCTTAGGCGGGGGGCGAGGGGAGACCCAGTACTTC
-	TRBV11-2	TRBD2	TRBJ2-3	CASSLGLAGPGDTQYF	TGTGCCAGCAGCTTAGGACTAGCGGGGCCCGGGGATACGCAGTATTTT